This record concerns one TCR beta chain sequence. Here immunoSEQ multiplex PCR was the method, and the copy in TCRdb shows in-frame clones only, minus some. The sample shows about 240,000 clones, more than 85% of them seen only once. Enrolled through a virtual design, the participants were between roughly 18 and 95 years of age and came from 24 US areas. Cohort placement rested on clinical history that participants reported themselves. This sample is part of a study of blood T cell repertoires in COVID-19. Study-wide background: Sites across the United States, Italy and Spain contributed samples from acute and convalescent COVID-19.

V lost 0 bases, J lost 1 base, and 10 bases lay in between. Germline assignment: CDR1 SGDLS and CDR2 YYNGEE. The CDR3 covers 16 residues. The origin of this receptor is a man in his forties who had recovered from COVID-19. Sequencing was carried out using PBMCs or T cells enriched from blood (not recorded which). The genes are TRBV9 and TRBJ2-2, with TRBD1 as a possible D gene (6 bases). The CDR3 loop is CASSVATTGNTGELFF. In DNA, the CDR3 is TGTGCCAGCAGCGTAGCTACGACAGGGAACACCGGGGAGCTGTTTTTT. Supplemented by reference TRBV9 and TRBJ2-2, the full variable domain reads DSGVTQTPKHLITATGQRVTLRCSPRSGDLSVYWYQQSLDQGLQFLIQYYNGEERAKGNILERFSAQQFPDLHSELNLSSLELGDSALYFCASSVATTGNTGELFFGEGSRLTVL.